The 8 T cell receptor beta chains presented below share a single source sample, sequenced in a study of blood T cell repertoires in COVID-19 (TCRdb year 2020). The method was the immunoSEQ multiplex PCR assay. TCRdb stores this immuneACCESS table with in-frame sequences only. Part of the clones is absent; in the studies checked, under half of the shortfall reflects unresolved V genes, and no reason is known for the rest. The sample table contains approximately 87,000 clones; only one count was recorded for about four fifths of them. Of the sample, roughly 16% is held by the ten largest clones. Sequencing used peripheral blood. These receptors were obtained from a woman aged 80 or older with acute or convalescent COVID-19.

The chain combines TRBV9 with TRBJ1-2, with D possibly matching TRBD1 (6 bases). V was clipped by 0 bases and J by 0 bases, with 12 bases between them. The CDR3 loop spans 16 amino acids. CDR1 SGDLS and CDR2 YYNGEE come from the germline V gene. CDR3 region: CASSVEGEGANYGYTF. For the CDR3, the DNA is TGTGCCAGCAGCGTAGAGGGGGAGGGAGCTAACTATGGCTACACCTTC.

This rearrangement joins TRBV19 to TRBJ2-7; a possible D gene is TRBD1 (5 bases). Looked up from germline, CDR1 is LNHDA and CDR2 is SQIVND (reference sequence). This CDR3 is 14 amino acids long. V was shortened by 8 bases and J by 4 bases, with 18 bases between the two germline ends. The CDR3 DNA follows: TGTGCCAGTGCAGACAGCTCCCGTCGGTACGAGCAGTACTTC. Protein: CASADSSRRYEQYF.

V usage is TRBV6-1 and J usage is TRBJ1-2; no definite D call. V was pared by 1 base and J by 8 bases, with 5 bases between. The CDR3 is 11 amino acids. In germline, CDR1 is MNHNS, CDR2 SASEGT. The CDR3 DNA is TGTGCCAGCAGTGAAGTCGGGGGCTACACCTTC. Translating gives CASSEVGGYTF.

The chain uses TRBV6-5 and TRBJ1-2; the match to TRBD1 covers 7 bases. The CDR3 consists of 14 residues. Germline V gene lookup returns CDR1 MNHEY and CDR2 SVGAGI. Trimming removed 8 bases from V and 4 bases from J; junction bases left unmatched: 10. The CDR3 DNA reads TGTGCCAGCCGACAGGGTCGCGCTTTCTATGGCTACACCTTC. Its translation: CASRQGRAFYGYTF.

The CDR3 DNA reads as TGCAGTGCTAGAGATATAGAGACCCAGTACTTC. Translated, it gives CSARDIETQYF. The V and J genes are TRBV20-1 and TRBJ2-5; D is uncertain. This CDR3 has 11 residues. Trimming cost V 0 bases and J 4 bases, with 3 bases left between them. Germline V lookup: CDR1 DFQATT, CDR2 SNEGSKA (reference sequence).

The rearrangement links TRBV10-3 to TRBJ1-5; 7 positions agree with TRBD1. The CDR3 covers 14 residues. Germline lookup yields CDR1 ENHRY and CDR2 SYGVKD. The trim removed 5 bases at V and 5 bases at J, leaving 6 bases unmatched. This chain's CDR3 is CAISTGTADQPQHF. The CDR3 DNA follows: TGTGCCATCAGTACCGGGACAGCAGATCAGCCCCAGCATTTT.

The chain is built from TRBV11-3 and TRBJ2-3; D is possibly TRBD2 (7 bases). V was clipped by 3 bases and J by 6 bases, with 13 bases between them. The CDR3 runs 14 residues. Germline-derived CDR1 and CDR2 are SGHNT and YENEEA. The CDR3 sequence: CASSLGGAADTQYF. CDR3 DNA sequence: TGTGCCAGCAGCTTGGGGGGGGCCGCGGATACGCAGTATTTT.

The rearrangement joins TRBV13 to TRBJ2-7; 8 nucleotides agree with TRBD2. Trimming removed 5 bases from V and 3 bases from J; junction bases left unmatched: 9. In germline, CDR1 is PRHDT, CDR2 FYEKMQ (reference sequence). This CDR3 is built from 15 residues. CDR3 bases: TGTGCCAGCAGCCTTTCCAGCGGGGGCCTCTACGAGCAGTACTTC. Its translation: CASSLSSGGLYEQYF.